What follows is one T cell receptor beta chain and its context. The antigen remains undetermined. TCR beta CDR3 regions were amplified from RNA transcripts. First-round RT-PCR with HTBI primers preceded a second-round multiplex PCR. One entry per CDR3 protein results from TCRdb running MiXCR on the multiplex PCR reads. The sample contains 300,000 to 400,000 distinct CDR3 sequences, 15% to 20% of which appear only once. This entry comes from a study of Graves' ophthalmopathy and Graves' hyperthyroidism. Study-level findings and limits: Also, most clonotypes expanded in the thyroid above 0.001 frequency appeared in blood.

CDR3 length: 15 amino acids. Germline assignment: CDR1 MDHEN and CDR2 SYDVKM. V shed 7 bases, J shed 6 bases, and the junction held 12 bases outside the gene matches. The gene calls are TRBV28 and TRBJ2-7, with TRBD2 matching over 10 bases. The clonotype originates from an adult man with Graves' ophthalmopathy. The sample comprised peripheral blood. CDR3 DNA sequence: TGTGCCAGCACGCGAAACAGCGGGAGGGCTCTCGAGCAGTACTTC. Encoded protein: CASTRNSGRALEQYF.